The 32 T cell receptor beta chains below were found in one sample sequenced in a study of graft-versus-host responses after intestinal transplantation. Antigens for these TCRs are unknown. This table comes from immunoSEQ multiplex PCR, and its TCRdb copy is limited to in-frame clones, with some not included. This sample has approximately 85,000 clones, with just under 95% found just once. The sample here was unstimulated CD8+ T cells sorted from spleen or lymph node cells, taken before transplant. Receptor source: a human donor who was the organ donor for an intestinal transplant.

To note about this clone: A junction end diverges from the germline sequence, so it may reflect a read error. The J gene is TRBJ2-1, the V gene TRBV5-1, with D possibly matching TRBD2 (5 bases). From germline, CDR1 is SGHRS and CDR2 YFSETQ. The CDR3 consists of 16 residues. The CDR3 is CASNPSDWKGNNGQFF. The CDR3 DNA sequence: TGCGCCAGCAATCCCTCGGACTGGAAAGGGAACAATGGGCAGTTCTTC.

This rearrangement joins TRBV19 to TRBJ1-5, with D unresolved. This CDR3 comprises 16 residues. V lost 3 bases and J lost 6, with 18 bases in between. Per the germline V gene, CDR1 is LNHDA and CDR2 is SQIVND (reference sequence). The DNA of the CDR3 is TGTGCCAGTAGTATGGCGTCGGTCGGGGTCGGTCAGCCCCAGCATTTT. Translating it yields CASSMASVGVGQPQHF.

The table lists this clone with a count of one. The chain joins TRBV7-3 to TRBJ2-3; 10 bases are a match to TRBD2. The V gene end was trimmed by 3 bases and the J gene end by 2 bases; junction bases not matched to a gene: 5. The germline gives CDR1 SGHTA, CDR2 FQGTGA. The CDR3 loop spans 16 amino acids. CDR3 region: CASSFLAGVSTDTQYF. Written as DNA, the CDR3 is TGTGCCAGCAGCTTCCTAGCGGGAGTCTCCACAGATACGCAGTATTTT.

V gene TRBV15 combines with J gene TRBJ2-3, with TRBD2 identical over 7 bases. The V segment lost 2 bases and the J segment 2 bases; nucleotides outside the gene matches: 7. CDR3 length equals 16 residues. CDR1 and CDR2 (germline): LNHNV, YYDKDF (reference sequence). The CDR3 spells CATSRHEAGYTDTQYF. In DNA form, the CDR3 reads TGTGCCACCAGCAGACACGAAGCGGGGTACACAGATACGCAGTATTTT.

The CDR3 DNA follows: TGTGCCAGCAGCTTGCGGGACAGTAAAAACATTCAGTACTTC. Protein sequence: CASSLRDSKNIQYF. The rearrangement uses TRBV5-6 and TRBJ2-4, with TRBD1 matching over 7 bases. Germline V gene lookup returns CDR1 SGHDT and CDR2 YYEEEE. The CDR3 totals 14 residues. V gave up 1 base and J gave up 4 bases; unmatched junction bases: 2. Full variable domain (rest looked up from reference TRBV5-6 and TRBJ2-4): DAGVTQSPTHLIKTRGQQVTLRCSPKSGHDTVSWYQQALGQGPQFIFQYYEEEERQRGNFPDRFSGHQFPNYSSELNVNALLLGDSALYLCASSLRDSKNIQYFGAGTRLSVL.

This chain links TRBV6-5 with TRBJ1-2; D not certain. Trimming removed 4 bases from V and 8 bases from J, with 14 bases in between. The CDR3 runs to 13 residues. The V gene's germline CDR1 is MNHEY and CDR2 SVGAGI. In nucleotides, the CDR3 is TGTGCCAGCAGTTTCGACGGGGTTGAGGGCTACACCTTC. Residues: CASSFDGVEGYTF.

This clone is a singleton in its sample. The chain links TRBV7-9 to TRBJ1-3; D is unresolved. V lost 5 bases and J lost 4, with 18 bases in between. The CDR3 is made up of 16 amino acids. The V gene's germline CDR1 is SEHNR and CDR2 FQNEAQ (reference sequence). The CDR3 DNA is TGTGCCAGCAGCGTCCCACGTCCCATAGTCGGAAACACCATATATTTT. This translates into CASSVPRPIVGNTIYF.

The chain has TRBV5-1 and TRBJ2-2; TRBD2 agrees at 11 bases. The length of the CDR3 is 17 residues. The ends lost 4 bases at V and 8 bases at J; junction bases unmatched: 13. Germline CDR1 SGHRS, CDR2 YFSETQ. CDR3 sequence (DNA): TGCGCCAGCAGCGTAAATTCCGGGACTAGCGGCCCGGGGGAGCTGTTTTTT. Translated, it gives CASSVNSGTSGPGELFF.

CDR3 bases: TGCGCCAGCAGTCAATCCTACCCCAATCCCCCGGGGCCCCAGCATTTT. Translating it yields CASSQSYPNPPGPQHF. This rearrangement joins TRBV23-1 to TRBJ1-5, with D uncertain. TRBV23-1 is marked as an open reading frame, function uncertain. CDR3 size: 16 residues. Trimming left V 0 bases short and J 9 bases short, with 18 bases between.

This CDR3 is CASSSRGANTGELFF. CDR3 in DNA: TGTGCCAGCAGTTCCAGGGGCGCGAACACCGGGGAGCTGTTTTTT. This chain connects TRBV21-1 to TRBJ2-2; no DNA check was done on the table's D call, TRBD1. TRBV21-1 is assigned pseudogene status. There are 15 residues in the CDR3.

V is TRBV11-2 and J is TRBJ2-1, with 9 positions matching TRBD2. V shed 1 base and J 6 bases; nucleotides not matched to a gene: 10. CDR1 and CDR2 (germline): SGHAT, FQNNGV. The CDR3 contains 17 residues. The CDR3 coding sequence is TGTGCCAGCAGCTTAGCTCCGGACGGACTAGCGTTCAATGAGCAGTTCTTC. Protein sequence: CASSLAPDGLAFNEQFF.

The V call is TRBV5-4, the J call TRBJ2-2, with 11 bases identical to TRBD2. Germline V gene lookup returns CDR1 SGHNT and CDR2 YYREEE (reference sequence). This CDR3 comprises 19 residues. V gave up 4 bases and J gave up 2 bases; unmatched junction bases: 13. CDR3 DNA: TGTGCCAGCAGCGGGGGGCTAGCGGGAGGATGGAGTAACACCGGGGAGCTGTTTTTT. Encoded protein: CASSGGLAGGWSNTGELFF.

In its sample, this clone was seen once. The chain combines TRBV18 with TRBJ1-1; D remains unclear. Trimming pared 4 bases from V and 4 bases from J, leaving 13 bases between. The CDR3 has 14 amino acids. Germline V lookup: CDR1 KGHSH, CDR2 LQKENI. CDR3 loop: CASSRLGGVTEAFF. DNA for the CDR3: TGTGCCAGCTCACGTTTGGGAGGAGTCACTGAAGCTTTCTTT.

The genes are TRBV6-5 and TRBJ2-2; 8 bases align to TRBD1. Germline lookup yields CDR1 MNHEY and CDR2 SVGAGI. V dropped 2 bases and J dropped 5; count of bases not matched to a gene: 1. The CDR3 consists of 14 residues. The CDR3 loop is CASSYGTGTGELFF. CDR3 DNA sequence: TGTGCCAGCAGTTACGGGACAGGTACCGGGGAGCTGTTTTTT.

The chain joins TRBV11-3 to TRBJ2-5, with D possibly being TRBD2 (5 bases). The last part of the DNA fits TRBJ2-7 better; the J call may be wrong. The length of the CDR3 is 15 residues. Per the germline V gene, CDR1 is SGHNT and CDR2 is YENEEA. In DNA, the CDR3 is TGTGCCAGCAGTTCGCTAGCAAAGGGCTCCTACGAGCAGTACTTC. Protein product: CASSSLAKGSYEQYF.

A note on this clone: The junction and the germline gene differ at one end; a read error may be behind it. Here the CDR3 reads CASSRRDSEYSEQFF. CDR3 DNA: TGTGCCAGCAGCCGCCGGGACTCGGAGTACAGTGAGCAGTTCTTC. The chain has TRBV6-5 and TRBJ2-1; maybe TRBD2 (6 bases). From germline, CDR1 is MNHEY and CDR2 SVGAGI. There are 15 residues in the CDR3.

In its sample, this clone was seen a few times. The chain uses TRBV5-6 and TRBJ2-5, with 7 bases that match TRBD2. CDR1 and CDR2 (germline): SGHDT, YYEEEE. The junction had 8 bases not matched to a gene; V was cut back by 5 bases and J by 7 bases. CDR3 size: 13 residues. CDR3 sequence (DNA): TGTGCCAGCAGAACGGGAGGTTCGGGGACCCAGTACTTC. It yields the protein CASRTGGSGTQYF.

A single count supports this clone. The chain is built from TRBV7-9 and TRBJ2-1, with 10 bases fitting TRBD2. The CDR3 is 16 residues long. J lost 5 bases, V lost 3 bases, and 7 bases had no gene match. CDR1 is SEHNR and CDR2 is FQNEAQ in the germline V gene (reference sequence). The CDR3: CASSFLSGGTDNEQFF. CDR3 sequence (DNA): TGTGCCAGCAGCTTCCTTAGCGGGGGGACGGACAATGAGCAGTTCTTC.

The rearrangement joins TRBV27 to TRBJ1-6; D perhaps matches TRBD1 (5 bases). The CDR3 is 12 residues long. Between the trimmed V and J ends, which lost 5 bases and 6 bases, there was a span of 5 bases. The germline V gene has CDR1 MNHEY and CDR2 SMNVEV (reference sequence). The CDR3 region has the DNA TGTGCCAGCAGTGACAGTAATTCACCCCTCCACTTT. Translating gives CASSDSNSPLHF.

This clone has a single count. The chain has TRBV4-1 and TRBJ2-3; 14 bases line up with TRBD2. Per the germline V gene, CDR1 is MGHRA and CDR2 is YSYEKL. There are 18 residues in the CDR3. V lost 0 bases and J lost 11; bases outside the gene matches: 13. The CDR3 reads CASSQDSRLAGGTSGQYF. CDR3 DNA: TGCGCCAGCAGCCAAGATTCCCGACTAGCGGGAGGGACTTCGGGGCAGTATTTT.

CDR3 protein: CASSWGGKGPQHF. The CDR3 DNA sequence: TGTGCCAGCAGTTGGGGGGGTAAAGGGCCCCAGCATTTT. The chain has TRBV6-1 and TRBJ1-5; tentative D call: TRBD1 (5 bases). V was trimmed by 5 bases and J by 9 bases, leaving 14 bases between them. From germline, CDR1 is MNHNS and CDR2 SASEGT. The CDR3 covers 13 residues.

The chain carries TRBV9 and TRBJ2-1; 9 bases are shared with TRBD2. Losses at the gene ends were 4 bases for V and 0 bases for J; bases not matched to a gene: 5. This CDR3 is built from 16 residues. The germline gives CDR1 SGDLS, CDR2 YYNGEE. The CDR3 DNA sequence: TGTGCCAGCAGCACCCGTAGCGGGAGCTCCTACAATGAGCAGTTCTTC. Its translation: CASSTRSGSSYNEQFF.

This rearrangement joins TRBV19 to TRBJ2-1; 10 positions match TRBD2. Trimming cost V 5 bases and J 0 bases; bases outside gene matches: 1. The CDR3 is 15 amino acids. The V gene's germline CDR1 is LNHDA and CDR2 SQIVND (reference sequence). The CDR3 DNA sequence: TGTGCCAGTAGTTCTAGCGGGAGCTCCTACAATGAGCAGTTCTTC. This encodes CASSSSGSSYNEQFF.

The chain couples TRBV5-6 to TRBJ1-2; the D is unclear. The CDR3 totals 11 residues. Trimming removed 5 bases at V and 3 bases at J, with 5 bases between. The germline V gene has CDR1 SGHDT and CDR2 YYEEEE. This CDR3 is CASSSYYGYTF. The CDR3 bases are TGTGCCAGCAGTTCCTACTATGGCTACACCTTC.

The CDR3 nucleotides are TGTGCCAGCAGTTACTCGGACGGAGAAGCGGTCTACGAGCAGTACTTC. It yields the protein CASSYSDGEAVYEQYF. V usage is TRBV6-5 and J usage is TRBJ2-7; tentatively, D is TRBD2 (5 bases). CDR3 size: 16 residues. The V gene's germline CDR1 is MNHEY and CDR2 SVGAGI. The V and J ends lost 0 bases and 3 bases respectively, with 15 bases between them.

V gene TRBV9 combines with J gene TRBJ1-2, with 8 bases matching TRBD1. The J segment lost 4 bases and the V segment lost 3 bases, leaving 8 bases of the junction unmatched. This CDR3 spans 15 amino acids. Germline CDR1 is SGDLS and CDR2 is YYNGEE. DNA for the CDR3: TGTGCCAGCAGCGCCCAACCCGGGACAGGCTATGGCTACACCTTC. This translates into CASSAQPGTGYGYTF.

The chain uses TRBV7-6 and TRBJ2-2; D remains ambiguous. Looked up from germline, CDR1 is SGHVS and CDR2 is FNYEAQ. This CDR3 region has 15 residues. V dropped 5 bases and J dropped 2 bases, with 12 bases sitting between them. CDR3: CASSPYSGNTGELFF. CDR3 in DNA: TGTGCCAGCAGCCCATATTCGGGTAACACCGGGGAGCTGTTTTTT.

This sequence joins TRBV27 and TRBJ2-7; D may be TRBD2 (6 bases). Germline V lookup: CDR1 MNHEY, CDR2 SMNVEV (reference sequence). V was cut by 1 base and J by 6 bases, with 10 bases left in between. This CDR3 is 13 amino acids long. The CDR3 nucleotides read TGTGCCAGCAGTTTATTCGCGGGAAGCGAGCAGTACTTC. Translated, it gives CASSLFAGSEQYF.

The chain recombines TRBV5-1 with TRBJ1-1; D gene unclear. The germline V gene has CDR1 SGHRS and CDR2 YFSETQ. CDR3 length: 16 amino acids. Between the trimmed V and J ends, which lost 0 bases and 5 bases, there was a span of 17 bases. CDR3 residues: CASSLESPRRWTEAFF. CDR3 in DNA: TGCGCCAGCAGCTTGGAATCCCCACGGCGGTGGACTGAAGCTTTCTTT.

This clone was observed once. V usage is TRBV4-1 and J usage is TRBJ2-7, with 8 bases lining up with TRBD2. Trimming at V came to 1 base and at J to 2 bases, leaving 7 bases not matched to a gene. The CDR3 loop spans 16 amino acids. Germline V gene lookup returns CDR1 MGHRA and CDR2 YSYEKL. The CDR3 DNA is TGCGCCAGCAGCCAAGCTTGGCGGGGGGAACCCTACGAGCAGTACTTC. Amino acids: CASSQAWRGEPYEQYF.

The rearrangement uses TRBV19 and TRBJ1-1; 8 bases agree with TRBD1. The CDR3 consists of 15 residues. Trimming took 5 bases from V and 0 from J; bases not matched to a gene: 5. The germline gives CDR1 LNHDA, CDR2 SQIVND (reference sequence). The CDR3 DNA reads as TGTGCCAGTAGTGTTGGACAGGGTTTGAACACTGAAGCTTTCTTT. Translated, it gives CASSVGQGLNTEAFF.

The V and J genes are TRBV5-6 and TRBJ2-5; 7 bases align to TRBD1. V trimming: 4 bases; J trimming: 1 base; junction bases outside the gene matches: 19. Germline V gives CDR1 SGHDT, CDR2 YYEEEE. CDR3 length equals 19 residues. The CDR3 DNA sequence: TGTGCCAGCAGCCCGCTACTCGCTTTCAGGGGGTGGCCCCAAGAGACCCAGTACTTC. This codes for CASSPLLAFRGWPQETQYF.